Given below is one T cell receptor (beta chain) in context. Sequencing used immunoSEQ multiplex PCR; TCRdb keeps in-frame clones, though not all of them. The sample consists of tens of thousands of clones, 87% of them appearing once. This sample was included in a study of control samples from healthy donors and cancer patients. CDR1 is MNHNY, CDR2 SVGAGI, per germline (reference sequence). The V segment lost 7 bases and the J segment 3 bases; nucleotides outside the gene matches: 10. This CDR3 is 15 amino acids long. The sample comprised PBMCs. The chain is built from TRBV6-6 and TRBJ2-7; 9 nucleotides line up with TRBD1. This sequence originates from a man aged 60 to 69 with head and neck cancer. The CDR3 DNA is TGTGCCAGCATTCCGGGACAGGGTTTTTTCTACGAGCAGTACTTC. This encodes CASIPGQGFFYEQYF.